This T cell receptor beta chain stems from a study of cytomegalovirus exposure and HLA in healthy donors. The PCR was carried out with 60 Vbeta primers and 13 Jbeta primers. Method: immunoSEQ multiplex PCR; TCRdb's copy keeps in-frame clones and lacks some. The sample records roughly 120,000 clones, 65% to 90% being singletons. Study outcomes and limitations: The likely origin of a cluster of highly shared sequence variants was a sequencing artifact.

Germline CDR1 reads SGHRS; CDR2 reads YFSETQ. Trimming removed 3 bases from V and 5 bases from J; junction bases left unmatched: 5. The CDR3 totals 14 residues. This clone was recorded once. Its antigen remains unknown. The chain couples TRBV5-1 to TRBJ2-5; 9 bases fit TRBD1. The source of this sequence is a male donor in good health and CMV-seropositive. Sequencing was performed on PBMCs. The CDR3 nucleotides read TGCGCCAGCAGCTGGGGACAGGGCGGGGAGACCCAGTACTTC. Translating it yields CASSWGQGGETQYF. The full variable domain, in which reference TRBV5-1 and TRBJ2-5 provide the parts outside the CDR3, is KAGVTQTPRYLIKTRGQQVTLSCSPISGHRSVSWYQQTPGQGLQFLFEYFSETQRNKGNFPGRFSGRQFSNSRSEMNVSTLELGDSALYLCASSWGQGGETQYFGPGTRLLVL.